This T cell receptor beta chain was found in a study of T cell changes during pregnancy in multiple sclerosis. The CDR3 loop spans 14 amino acids. CDR1 is SQVTM and CDR2 is ANQGSEA in the germline V gene. The V and J ends lost 7 bases and 2 bases, in that order; junction bases with no gene match: 8. This clone was counted a single time. Assay used: immunoSEQ multiplex PCR; TCRdb lists only in-frame clones, some missing. The sample yields more than 50,000 clones, about 90% seen once. The source was CD4+ T cells from peripheral blood mononuclear cells, collected after pregnancy. The chain couples TRBV29-1 to TRBJ2-7; 10 bases map to TRBD1. The sequence was collected from a female donor in good health, enrolled as a control in a pregnancy study. CDR3 loop: CSASVGQGAYEQYF. In DNA, the CDR3 is TGCAGCGCGTCAGTCGGACAGGGGGCCTACGAGCAGTACTTC.